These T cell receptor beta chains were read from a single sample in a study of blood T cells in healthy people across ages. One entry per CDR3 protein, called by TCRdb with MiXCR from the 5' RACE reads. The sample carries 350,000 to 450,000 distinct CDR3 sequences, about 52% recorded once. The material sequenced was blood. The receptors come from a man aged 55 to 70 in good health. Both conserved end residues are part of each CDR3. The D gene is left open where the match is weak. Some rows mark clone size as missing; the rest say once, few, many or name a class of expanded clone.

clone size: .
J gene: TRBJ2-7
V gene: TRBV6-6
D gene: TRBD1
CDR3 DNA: TGTGCCAGCAGTTCCCAGGGGGCAGGAATAAAGGACGAGCAGTACTTC
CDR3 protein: CASSSQGAGIKDEQYF

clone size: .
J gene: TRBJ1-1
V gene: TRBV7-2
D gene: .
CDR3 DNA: TGTGCCAGCAGCTTCCGGGACGCGAGGAACACTGAAGCTTTCTTT
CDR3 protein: CASSFRDARNTEAFF

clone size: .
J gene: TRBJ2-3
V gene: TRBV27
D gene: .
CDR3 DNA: TGTGCCAGCAGTAAACCAGGGTTTCGTCCAACAGATACGCAGTATTTT
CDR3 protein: CASSKPGFRPTDTQYF

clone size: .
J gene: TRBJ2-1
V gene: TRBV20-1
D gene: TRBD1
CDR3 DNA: TGCAGTGCTACTCCGGGACAGTACAATGAGCAGTTCTTC
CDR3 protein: CSATPGQYNEQFF

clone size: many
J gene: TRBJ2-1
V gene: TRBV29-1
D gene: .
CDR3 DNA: TGCAGCGGGGGTGGACAGAACTCCTACAATGAGCAGTTCTTC
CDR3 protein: CSGGGQNSYNEQFF

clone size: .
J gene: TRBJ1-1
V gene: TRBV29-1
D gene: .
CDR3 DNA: TGCAGCGCCACGCAGGGTTCCGGCACTGAAGCTTTCTTT
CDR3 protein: CSATQGSGTEAFF

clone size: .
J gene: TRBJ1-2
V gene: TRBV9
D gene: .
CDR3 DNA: TGTGCCAGCAGCGGGGATGGCTACACCTTC
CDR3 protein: CASSGDGYTF

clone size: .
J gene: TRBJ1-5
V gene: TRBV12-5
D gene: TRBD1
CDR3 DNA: TGTGCTAGTGGATCAGGGGGGAGCAATCAGCCCCAGCATTTT
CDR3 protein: CASGSGGSNQPQHF

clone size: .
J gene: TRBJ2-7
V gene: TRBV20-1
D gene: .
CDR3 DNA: TGCAGTGCGCACCCCGGGACACAACCCTCCTACGAGCAGTACTTC
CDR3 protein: CSAHPGTQPSYEQYF

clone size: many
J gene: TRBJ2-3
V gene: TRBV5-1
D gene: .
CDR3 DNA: TGCGCCAGCAGCTTGGTTGCAGATACGCAGTATTTT
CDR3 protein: CASSLVADTQYF

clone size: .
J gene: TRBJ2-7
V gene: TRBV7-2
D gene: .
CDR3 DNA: TGTGCCAGCAGCTTAGCGGTGGGGGCGCCCCACGAGCAGTACTTC
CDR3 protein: CASSLAVGAPHEQYF

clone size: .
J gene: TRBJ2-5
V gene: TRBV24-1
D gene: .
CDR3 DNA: TGTGCCACCAGTGATGTTTACGAAGAGACCCAGTACTTC
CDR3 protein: CATSDVYEETQYF

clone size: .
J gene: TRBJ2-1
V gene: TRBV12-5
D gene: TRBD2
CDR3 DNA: TGTGCTAGTGGTTCTCAAACTAGCGGGGCCCGCAATGAGCAGTTCTTC
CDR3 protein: CASGSQTSGARNEQFF

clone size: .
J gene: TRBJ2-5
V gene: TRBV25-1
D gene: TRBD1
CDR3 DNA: TGTGCCAGCGGTGATTCTTTAAGGGACAGCTGGACCCAGTACTTC
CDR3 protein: CASGDSLRDSWTQYF

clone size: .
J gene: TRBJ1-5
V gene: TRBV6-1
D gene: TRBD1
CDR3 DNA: TGTGTCAGCACCTCGGACAGGAATCAGCCCCAGCATTTT
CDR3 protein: CVSTSDRNQPQHF

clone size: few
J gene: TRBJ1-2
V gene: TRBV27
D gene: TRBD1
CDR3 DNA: TGTGCCAGCAGTTTTGGACAGGGAGACTATGGCTACACCTTC
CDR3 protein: CASSFGQGDYGYTF

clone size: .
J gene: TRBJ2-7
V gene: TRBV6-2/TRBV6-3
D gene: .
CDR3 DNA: TGTGCCAGCCGGGGGCTTCGGGACAACTACGAGCAGTACTTC
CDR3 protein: CASRGLRDNYEQYF

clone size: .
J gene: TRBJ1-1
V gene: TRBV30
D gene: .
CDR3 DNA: TGTGCCTGGAGTGGTCAGGTCACTGAAGCTTTCTTT
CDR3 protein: CAWSGQVTEAFF

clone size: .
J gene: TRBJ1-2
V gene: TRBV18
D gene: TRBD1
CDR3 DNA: TGTGCCAGCTCACCAGGGAGACAGGGCTATGGCTACACCTTC
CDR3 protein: CASSPGRQGYGYTF

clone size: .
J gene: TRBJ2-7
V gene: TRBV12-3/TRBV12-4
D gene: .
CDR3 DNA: TGTGCCAGCAGTTTGGGCCCTGCGGGGCAGTACTTC
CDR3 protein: CASSLGPAGQYF

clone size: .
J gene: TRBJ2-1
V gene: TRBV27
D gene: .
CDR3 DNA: TGTGCCAGCAGTTCCTCCTTCAGCCGGGTCATCAAAGTTTTGTGGTTCTTC
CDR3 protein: CASSSSFSRVIKVLWFF

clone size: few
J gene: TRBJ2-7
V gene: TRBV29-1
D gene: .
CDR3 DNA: TGCAGCGTTGATAACTCCTACGAGCAGTACTTC
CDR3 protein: CSVDNSYEQYF

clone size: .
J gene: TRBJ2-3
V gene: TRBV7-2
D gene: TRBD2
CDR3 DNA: TGTGCCAGCAGCCCCGGGACTAGCACAGATATGCAGTATTTT
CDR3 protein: CASSPGTSTDMQYF

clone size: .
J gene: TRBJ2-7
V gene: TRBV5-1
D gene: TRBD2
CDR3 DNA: TGCGCCAGCAGCTTGGCCACTAGCGGGAGAGGGTACGAGCAGTACTTC
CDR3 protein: CASSLATSGRGYEQYF

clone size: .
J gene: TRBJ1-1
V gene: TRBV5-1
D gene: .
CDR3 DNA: TGCGCCAGCAGCTCGGGTCGGAGGAACACTGAAGCTTTCTTT
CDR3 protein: CASSSGRRNTEAFF

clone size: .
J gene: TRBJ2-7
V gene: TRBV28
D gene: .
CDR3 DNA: TGTGTCAGCAACCCCGAGACACGGATCTCCTACGAGCAGTACTTC
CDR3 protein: CVSNPETRISYEQYF

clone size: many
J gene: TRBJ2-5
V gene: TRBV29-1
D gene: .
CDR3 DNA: TGCAGCGTTGGAACAGATTGGACCCAGTACTTC
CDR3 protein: CSVGTDWTQYF

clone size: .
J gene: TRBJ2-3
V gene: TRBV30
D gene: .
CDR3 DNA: TGTGCCTGGAGTGTTGGGGGAATCAATTCAGATACGCAGTATTTT
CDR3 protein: CAWSVGGINSDTQYF

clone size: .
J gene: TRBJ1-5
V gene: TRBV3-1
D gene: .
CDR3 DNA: TGTGCCAGCAGCCAATCGGACCCTTCTCCACGGCAGCCCCAGCATTTT
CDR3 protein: CASSQSDPSPRQPQHF